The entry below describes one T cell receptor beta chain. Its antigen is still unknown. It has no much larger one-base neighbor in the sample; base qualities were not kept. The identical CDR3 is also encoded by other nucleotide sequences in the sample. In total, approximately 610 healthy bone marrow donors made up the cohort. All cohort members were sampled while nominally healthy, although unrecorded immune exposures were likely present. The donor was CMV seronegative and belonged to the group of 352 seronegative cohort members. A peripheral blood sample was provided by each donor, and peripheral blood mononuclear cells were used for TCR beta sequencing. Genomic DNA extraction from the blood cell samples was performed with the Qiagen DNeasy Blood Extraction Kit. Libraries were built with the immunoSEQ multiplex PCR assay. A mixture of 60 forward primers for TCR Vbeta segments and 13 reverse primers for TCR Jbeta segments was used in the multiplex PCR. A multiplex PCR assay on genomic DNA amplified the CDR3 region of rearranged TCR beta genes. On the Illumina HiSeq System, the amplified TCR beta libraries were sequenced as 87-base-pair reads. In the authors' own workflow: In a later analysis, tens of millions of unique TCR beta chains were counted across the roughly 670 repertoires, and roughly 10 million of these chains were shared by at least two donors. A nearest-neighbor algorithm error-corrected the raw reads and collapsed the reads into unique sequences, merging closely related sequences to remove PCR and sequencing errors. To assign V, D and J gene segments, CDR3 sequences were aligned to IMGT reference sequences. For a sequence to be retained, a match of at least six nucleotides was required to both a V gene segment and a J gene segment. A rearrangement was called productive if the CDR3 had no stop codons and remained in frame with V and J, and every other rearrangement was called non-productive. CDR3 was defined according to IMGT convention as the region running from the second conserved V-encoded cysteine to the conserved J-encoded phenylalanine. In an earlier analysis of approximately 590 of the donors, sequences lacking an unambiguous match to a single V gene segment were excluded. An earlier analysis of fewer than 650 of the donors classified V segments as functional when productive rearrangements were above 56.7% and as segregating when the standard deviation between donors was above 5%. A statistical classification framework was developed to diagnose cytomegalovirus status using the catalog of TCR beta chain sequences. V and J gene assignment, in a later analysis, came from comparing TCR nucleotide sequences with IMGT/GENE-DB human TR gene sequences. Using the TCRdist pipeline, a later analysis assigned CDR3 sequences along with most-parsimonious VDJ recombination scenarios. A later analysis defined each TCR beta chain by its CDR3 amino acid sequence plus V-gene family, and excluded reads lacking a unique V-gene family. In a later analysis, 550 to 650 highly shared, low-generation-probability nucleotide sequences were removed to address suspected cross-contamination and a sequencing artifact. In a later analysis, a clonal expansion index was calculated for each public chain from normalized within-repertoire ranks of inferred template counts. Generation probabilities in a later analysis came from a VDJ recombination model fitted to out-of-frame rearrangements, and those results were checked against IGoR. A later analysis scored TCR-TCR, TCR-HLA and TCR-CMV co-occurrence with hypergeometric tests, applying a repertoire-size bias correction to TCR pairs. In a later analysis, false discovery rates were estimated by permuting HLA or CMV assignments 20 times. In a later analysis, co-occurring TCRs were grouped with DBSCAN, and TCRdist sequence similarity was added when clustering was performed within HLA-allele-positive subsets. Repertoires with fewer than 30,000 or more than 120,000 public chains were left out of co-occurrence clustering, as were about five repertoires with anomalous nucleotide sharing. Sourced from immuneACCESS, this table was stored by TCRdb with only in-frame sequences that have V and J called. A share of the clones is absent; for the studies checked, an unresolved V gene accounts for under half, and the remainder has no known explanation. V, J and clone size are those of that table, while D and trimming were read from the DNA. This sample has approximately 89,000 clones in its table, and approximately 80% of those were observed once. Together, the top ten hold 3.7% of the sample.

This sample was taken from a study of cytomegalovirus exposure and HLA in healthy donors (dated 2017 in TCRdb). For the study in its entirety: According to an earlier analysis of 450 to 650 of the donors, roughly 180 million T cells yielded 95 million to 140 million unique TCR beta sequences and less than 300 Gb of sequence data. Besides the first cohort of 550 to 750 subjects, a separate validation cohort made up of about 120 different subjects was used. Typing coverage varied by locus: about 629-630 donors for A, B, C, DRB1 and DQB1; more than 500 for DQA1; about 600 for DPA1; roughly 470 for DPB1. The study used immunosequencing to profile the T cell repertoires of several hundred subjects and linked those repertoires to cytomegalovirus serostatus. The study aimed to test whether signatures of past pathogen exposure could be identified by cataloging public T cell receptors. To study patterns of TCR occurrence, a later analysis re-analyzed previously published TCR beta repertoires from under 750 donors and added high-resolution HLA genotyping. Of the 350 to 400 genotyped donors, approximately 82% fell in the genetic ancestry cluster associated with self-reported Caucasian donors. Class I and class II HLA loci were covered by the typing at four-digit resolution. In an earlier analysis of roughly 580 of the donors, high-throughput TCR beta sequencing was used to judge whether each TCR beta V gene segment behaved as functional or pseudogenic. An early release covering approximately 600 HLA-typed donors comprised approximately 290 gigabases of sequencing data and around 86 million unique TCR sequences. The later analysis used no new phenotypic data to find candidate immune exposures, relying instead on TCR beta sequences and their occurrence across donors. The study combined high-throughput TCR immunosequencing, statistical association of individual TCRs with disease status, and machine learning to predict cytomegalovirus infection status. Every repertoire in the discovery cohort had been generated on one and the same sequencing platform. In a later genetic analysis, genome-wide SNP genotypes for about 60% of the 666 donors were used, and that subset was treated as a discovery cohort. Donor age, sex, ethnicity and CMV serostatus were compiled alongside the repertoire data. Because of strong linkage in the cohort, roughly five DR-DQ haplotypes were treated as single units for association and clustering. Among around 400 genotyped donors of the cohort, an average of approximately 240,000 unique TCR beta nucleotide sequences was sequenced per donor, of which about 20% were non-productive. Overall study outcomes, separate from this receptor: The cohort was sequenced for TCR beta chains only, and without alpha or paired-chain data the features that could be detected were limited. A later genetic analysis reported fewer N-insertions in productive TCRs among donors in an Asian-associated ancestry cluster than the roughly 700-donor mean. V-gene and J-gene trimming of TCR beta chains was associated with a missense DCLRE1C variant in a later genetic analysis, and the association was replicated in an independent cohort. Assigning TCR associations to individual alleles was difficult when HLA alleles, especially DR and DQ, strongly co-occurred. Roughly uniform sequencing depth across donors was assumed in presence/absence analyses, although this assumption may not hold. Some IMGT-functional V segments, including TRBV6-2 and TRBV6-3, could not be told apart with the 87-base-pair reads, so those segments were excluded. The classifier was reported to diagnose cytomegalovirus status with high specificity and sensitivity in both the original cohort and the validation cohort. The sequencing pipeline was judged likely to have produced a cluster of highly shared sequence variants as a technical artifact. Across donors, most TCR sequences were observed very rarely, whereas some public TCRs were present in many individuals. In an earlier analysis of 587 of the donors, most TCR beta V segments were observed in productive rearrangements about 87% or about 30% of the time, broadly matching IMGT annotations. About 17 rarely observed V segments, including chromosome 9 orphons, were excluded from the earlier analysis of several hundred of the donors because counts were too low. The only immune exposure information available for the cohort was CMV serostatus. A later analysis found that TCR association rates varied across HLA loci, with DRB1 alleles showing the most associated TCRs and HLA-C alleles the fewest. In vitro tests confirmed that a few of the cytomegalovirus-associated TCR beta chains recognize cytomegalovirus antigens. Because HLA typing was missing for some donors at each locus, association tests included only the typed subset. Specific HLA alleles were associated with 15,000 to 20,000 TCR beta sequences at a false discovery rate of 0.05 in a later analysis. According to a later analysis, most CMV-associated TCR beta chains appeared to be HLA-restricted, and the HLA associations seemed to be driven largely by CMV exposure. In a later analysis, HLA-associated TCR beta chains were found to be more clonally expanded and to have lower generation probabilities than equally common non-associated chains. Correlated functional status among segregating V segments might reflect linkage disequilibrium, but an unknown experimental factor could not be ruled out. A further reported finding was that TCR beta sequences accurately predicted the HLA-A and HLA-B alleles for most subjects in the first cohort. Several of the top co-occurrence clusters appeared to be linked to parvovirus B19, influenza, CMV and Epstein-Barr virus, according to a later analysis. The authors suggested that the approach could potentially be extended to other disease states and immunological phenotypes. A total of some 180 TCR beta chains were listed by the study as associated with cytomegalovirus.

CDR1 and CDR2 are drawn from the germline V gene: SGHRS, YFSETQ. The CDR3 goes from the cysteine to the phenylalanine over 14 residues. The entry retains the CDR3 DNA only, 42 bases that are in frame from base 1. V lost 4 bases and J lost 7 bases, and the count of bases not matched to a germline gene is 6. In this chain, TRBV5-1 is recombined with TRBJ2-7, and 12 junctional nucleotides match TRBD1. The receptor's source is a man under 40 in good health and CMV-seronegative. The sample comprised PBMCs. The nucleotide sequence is TGCGCCAGCAGCCCGGGACAGGGGGCGCGGGAGCAGTACTTC. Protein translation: CASSPGQGAREQYF.